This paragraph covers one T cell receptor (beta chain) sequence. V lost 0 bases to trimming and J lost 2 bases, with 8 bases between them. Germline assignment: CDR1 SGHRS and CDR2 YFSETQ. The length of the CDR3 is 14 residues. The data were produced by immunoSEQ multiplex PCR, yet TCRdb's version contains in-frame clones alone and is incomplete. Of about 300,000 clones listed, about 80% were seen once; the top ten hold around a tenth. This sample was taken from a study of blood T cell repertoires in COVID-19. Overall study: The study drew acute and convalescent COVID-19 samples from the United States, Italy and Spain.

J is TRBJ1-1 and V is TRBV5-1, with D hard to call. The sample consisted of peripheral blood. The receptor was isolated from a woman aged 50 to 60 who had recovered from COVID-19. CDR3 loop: CASSLVRGNTEAFF. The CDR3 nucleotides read TGCGCCAGCAGCTTGGTTCGGGGAAACACTGAAGCTTTCTTT.